Listed below are T cell receptor beta chains from one sample, sequenced in a study of CD8 T cells in Susac syndrome. A single record per CDR3 protein comes from TCRdb applying MiXCR to the immunoSEQ multiplex PCR reads. The sample has 180,000 or so distinct CDR3 sequences, approximately 95% seen once. Sequencing was carried out using CD4+ T cells from PBMCs. Receptor source: a human donor in good health. Each CDR3 is given with its conserved first and last residue. D genes are given only for firm matches. Clone size, where shown, is once, few, many, or a class for clones that have expanded.

D: .; length: 14; J: TRBJ2-2; size: .; V: TRBV20-1; CDR3: CSASHLTNTGELFF; DNA: TGCAGTGCTAGTCATTTGACGAACACCGGGGAGCTGTTTTTT
D: .; length: 13; J: TRBJ1-2; size: .; V: TRBV30; CDR3: CAWSPGRDYGYTF; DNA: TGTGCCTGGAGCCCTGGACGGGACTATGGCTACACCTTC
D: TRBD1; length: 14; J: TRBJ1-2; size: .; V: TRBV12-3/TRBV12-4; CDR3: CASSFAGGASGYTF; DNA: TGTGCCAGCAGTTTCGCAGGGGGCGCGAGTGGCTACACCTTC
D: TRBD2; length: 14; J: TRBJ2-1; size: .; V: TRBV9; CDR3: CASNPGTSGPRQFF; DNA: TGTGCCAGCAACCCCGGGACTAGCGGGCCGAGGCAGTTCTTC
D: TRBD2; length: 16; J: TRBJ2-3; size: .; V: TRBV7-2; CDR3: CASSLGPAGGTDTQYF; DNA: TGTGCCAGCAGCTTAGGACCAGCGGGAGGCACAGATACGCAGTATTTT
D: .; length: 11; J: TRBJ2-5; size: .; V: TRBV6-5; CDR3: CATQREETQYF; DNA: TGTGCCACCCAGCGGGAAGAGACCCAGTACTTC
D: .; length: 17; J: TRBJ2-3; size: .; V: TRBV3-1; CDR3: CASSQEWVGISTDTQYF; DNA: TGTGCCAGCAGCCAAGAATGGGTCGGAATTAGCACAGATACGCAGTATTTT
D: .; length: 14; J: TRBJ2-2; size: once; V: TRBV24-1; CDR3: CATSDSTNTGELFF; DNA: TGTGCCACCAGTGACTCCACGAACACCGGGGAGCTGTTTTTT
D: TRBD2; length: 12; J: TRBJ2-7; size: .; V: TRBV2; CDR3: CASTAGGGEQYF; DNA: TGTGCCAGCACCGCGGGAGGAGGGGAGCAGTACTTC
D: TRBD1; length: 14; J: TRBJ2-5; size: .; V: TRBV12-3/TRBV12-4; CDR3: CASRPDRYQETQYF; DNA: TGTGCCAGCAGGCCGGACAGGTACCAAGAGACCCAGTACTTC
D: .; length: 14; J: TRBJ2-7; size: .; V: TRBV12-3/TRBV12-4; CDR3: CASRSQVAGYEQYF; DNA: TGTGCCAGCAGGTCACAGGTGGCTGGCTACGAGCAGTACTTC
D: .; length: 14; J: TRBJ1-5; size: few; V: TRBV9; CDR3: CASSVGQSNQPQHF; DNA: TGTGCCAGCAGTGTCGGACAAAGCAATCAGCCCCAGCATTTT
D: .; length: 12; J: TRBJ2-5; size: .; V: TRBV3-1; CDR3: CASSQYRGTQYF; DNA: TGTGCCAGCAGCCAATATCGAGGGACCCAGTACTTC
D: .; length: 13; J: TRBJ2-3; size: .; V: TRBV18; CDR3: CASSPRVLDTQYF; DNA: TGTGCCAGCTCACCCAGGGTTTTAGATACGCAGTATTTT
D: .; length: 15; J: TRBJ2-7; size: .; V: TRBV30; CDR3: CAWSVPKVGHYEQYF; DNA: TGTGCCTGGAGTGTACCCAAGGTTGGACACTACGAGCAGTACTTC
D: .; length: 13; J: TRBJ2-5; size: .; V: TRBV7-9; CDR3: CAAQPGHPETQYF; DNA: TGTGCCGCCCAGCCGGGACACCCGGAGACCCAGTACTTC
D: TRBD2; length: 13; J: TRBJ2-7; size: .; V: TRBV20-1; CDR3: CSASQRDEFEQYF; DNA: TGCAGTGCTAGCCAGCGGGATGAGTTCGAGCAGTACTTC
D: TRBD1; length: 13; J: TRBJ1-1; size: .; V: TRBV29-1; CDR3: CSTRQGANTEAFF; DNA: TGCAGCACCAGACAGGGGGCGAACACTGAAGCTTTCTTT
D: .; length: 11; J: TRBJ2-1; size: .; V: TRBV3-1; CDR3: CASSQSVEQFF; DNA: TGTGCCAGCAGCCAGTCCGTTGAGCAGTTCTTC
D: TRBD1; length: 15; J: TRBJ1-4; size: .; V: TRBV24-1; CDR3: CATSDPRTGVEKLFF; DNA: TGTGCCACCAGTGATCCCCGGACAGGGGTTGAAAAACTGTTTTTT
D: .; length: 15; J: TRBJ1-2; size: .; V: TRBV6-5; CDR3: CASSYPSTANYGYTF; DNA: TGTGCCAGCAGTTACCCGTCGACAGCTAACTATGGCTACACCTTC
D: .; length: 11; J: TRBJ2-7; size: .; V: TRBV19; CDR3: CASSMGREQYF; DNA: TGTGCCAGTAGTATGGGACGAGAGCAGTACTTC
D: .; length: 17; J: TRBJ2-3; size: .; V: TRBV9; CDR3: CASSVGAGSRSTDTQYF; DNA: TGTGCCAGCAGCGTAGGGGCAGGGAGTAGAAGCACAGATACGCAGTATTTT
D: .; length: 14; J: TRBJ1-4; size: few; V: TRBV15; CDR3: CATSRDPGAEKLFF; DNA: TGTGCCACCAGCAGAGATCCAGGCGCGGAAAAACTGTTTTTT
D: TRBD1; length: 15; J: TRBJ2-7; size: .; V: TRBV28; CDR3: CASSLGTGDGYEQYF; DNA: TGTGCCAGCAGTTTGGGGACAGGGGACGGCTACGAGCAGTACTTC
D: .; length: 15; J: TRBJ1-5; size: .; V: TRBV20-1; CDR3: CSARDPGVRNQPQHF; DNA: TGCAGTGCTAGAGATCCGGGGGTACGCAATCAGCCCCAGCATTTT
D: .; length: 14; J: TRBJ2-1; size: .; V: TRBV6-2/TRBV6-3; CDR3: CASRSLEGYNEQFF; DNA: TGTGCCAGCAGATCTCTAGAGGGCTACAATGAGCAGTTCTTC
D: .; length: 15; J: TRBJ2-3; size: .; V: TRBV5-1; CDR3: CASSLEDPGTDTQYF; DNA: TGCGCCAGCAGCTTGGAGGACCCTGGCACAGATACGCAGTATTTT
D: .; length: 16; J: TRBJ1-2; size: .; V: TRBV23-1; CDR3: CASSQSAAKRDYGYTF; DNA: TGCGCCAGCAGTCAATCGGCCGCAAAACGGGACTATGGCTACACCTTC